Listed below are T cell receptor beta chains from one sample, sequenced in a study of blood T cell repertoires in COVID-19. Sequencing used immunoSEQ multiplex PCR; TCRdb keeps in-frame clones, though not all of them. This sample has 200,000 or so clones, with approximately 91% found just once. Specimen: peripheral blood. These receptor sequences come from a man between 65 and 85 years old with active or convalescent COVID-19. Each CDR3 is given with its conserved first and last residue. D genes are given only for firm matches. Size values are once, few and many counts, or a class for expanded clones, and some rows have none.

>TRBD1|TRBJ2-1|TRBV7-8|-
CASRVGTANNEQFF
TGTGCCAGCAGGGTCGGGACAGCTAACAATGAGCAGTTCTTC
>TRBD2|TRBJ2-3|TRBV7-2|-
CASSPFASGSGVGTQYF
TGTGCCAGCAGCCCCTTTGCTAGCGGGAGTGGGGTGGGTACGCAGTATTTT
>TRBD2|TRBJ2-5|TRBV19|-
CASSIKTSRMGPLTQETQYF
TGTGCCAGTAGTATCAAGACTAGCCGGATGGGACCACTGACCCAAGAGACCCAGTACTTC
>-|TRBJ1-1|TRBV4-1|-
CASSQVSEGVTEAFF
TGCGCCAGCAGCCAAGTCTCCGAGGGGGTTACTGAAGCTTTCTTT
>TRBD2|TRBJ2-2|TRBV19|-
CASSLPGLAGLSPTGELFF
TGTGCCAGTAGTTTACCGGGACTAGCGGGACTATCCCCCACCGGGGAGCTGTTTTTT
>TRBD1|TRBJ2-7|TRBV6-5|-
CASRATGHYEQYF
TGTGCCAGCAGAGCGACAGGGCACTACGAGCAGTACTTC
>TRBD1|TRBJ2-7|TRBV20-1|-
CSASVLGTGVHEQYF
TGCAGTGCTAGTGTTTTGGGGACAGGGGTCCACGAGCAGTACTTC
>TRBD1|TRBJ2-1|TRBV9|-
CASSALSGQGTHEQFF
TGTGCCAGCAGCGCCCTGTCGGGACAGGGAACTCATGAGCAGTTCTTC
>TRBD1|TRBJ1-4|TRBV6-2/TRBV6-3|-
CASSRTGGREKLFF
TGTGCCAGCAGTCGGACAGGGGGGCGTGAAAAACTGTTTTTT
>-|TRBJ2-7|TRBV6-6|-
CASSLGRWYEQYF
TGTGCCAGCAGTTTGGGCAGGTGGTACGAGCAGTACTTC
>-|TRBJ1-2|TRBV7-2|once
CASSLELGLKASRGYTF
TGTGCCAGCAGCTTAGAGTTGGGGCTTAAAGCCTCTCGGGGCTACACCTTC
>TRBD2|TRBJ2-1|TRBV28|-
CASSAGLAATYNEQFF
TGTGCCAGCAGTGCCGGACTAGCGGCTACCTACAATGAGCAGTTCTTC
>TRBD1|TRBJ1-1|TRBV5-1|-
CASSSQTGMNTEAFF
TGCGCCAGCAGCTCACAGACAGGGATGAACACTGAAGCTTTCTTT
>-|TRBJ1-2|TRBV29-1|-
CSVESLSGGKYGYTF
TGCAGCGTTGAATCGCTATCGGGGGGGAAGTATGGCTACACCTTC
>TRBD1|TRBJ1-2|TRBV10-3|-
CAISETSGGGGYTF
TGTGCCATCAGTGAGACGTCAGGGGGAGGTGGCTACACCTTC
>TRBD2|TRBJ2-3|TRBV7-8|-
CASSTRVGGGMSRADTQYF
TGTGCCAGCAGCACCAGGGTGGGCGGGGGAATGTCAAGGGCAGATACGCAGTATTTT
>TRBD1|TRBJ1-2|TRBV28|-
CASSSTGGYNYGYTF
TGTGCCAGCAGTTCCACAGGGGGATATAACTATGGCTACACCTTC
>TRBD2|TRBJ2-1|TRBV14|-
CASSQDQGTRSGNEQFF
TGTGCCAGCAGCCAAGATCAGGGGACTAGATCGGGCAATGAGCAGTTCTTC
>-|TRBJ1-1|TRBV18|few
CASSPVGGDTEAFF
TGTGCCAGCTCACCAGTGGGGGGGGACACTGAAGCTTTCTTT
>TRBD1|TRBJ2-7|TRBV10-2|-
CASSADRGGYEQYF
TGCGCCAGCAGTGCCGACAGGGGAGGTTACGAGCAGTACTTC
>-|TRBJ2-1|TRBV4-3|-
CASSQDLKGEEPLYNEQFF
TGCGCCAGCAGCCAAGATCTTAAGGGGGAAGAACCTCTCTACAATGAGCAGTTCTTC
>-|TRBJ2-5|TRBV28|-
CASRGVDQETQYF
TGTGCCAGCAGGGGAGTCGACCAAGAGACCCAGTACTTC
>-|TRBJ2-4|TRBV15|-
CATREGALIAKNIQYF
TGTGCCACCAGGGAGGGGGCATTAATAGCCAAAAACATTCAGTACTTC
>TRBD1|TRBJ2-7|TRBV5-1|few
CASSLATGERYEQYF
TGCGCCAGCAGCTTGGCGACAGGGGAACGGTACGAGCAGTACTTC
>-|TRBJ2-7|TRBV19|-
CASRATGTLTYEQYF
TGTGCCAGTCGGGCCACAGGGACCTTAACCTACGAGCAGTACTTC